This TCR beta chain was recorded in a study of shared clonotypes between healthy human individuals. On the study more broadly: Each donor's CD8 memory used one plate, CD8 naive two, each CD4 subset three. Broader study findings: Relative to memory subsets, naive subsets generally showed larger estimated richness.

The table came from immunoSEQ multiplex PCR; TCRdb's copy has only in-frame clones and leaves some out. The sample lists 550,000 to 650,000 clones, 90% to 97% occurring once. In regard to this clone: Its target is not known.

Naive CD8 cells, CD45RO-negative and positively selected for CCR7, excluded terminally differentiated effector memory CD45RA+ cells. The source is a woman aged 25 to 45 in good health. The sequencing sample was made of naive CD8+ T cells sorted from blood.

CDR3 loop: CASSPRDPGPDNEQFF. CDR3 nucleotides: TGTGCCAGCAGCCCTCGGGACCCCGGGCCAGACAATGAGCAGTTCTTC. The V call is TRBV7-9, the J call TRBJ2-1; D might be TRBD1 or TRBD2, each matching 5 bases. This CDR3 region has 16 residues. Trimming stripped 5 bases from V and 5 bases from J, with 19 bases between. Germline V lookup: CDR1 SEHNR, CDR2 FQNEAQ (reference sequence).